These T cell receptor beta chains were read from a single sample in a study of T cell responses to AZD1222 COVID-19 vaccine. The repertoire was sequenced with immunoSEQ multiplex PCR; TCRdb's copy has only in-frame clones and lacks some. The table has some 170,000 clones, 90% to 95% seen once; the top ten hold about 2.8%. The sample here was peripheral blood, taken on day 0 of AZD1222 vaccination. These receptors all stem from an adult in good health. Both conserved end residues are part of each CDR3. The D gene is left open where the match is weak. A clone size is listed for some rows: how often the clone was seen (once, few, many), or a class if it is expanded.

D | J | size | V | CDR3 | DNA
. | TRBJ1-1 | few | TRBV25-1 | CASSSVRGGGIRAEAFF | TGTGCCAGCAGCTCCGTCAGGGGAGGCGGGATTCGTGCTGAAGCTTTCTTT
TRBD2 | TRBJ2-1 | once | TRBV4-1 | CASSQTGTSGSVIYEQFF | TGCGCCAGCAGCCAGACCGGGACTAGCGGGAGTGTTATCTATGAGCAGTTCTTC
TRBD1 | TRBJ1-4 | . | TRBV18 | CASSPRPGQGGEKLFF | TGTGCCAGCTCACCACGGCCGGGACAGGGTGGTGAAAAACTGTTTTTT
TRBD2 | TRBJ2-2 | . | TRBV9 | CASSVGGSGKTGELFF | TGTGCCAGCAGCGTAGGAGGTAGCGGGAAGACCGGGGAGCTGTTTTTT
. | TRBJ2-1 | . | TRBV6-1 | CASSEGTYNEQFF | TGTGCCAGCAGTGAAGGGACCTACAATGAGCAGTTCTTC
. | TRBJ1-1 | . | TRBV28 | CASSLTYRDAEAFF | TGTGCCAGCAGTCTTACCTACAGGGATGCTGAAGCTTTCTTT
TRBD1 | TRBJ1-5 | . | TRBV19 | CASSIRQGGRQPQHF | TGTGCCAGTAGTATTCGTCAGGGGGGGAGACAGCCCCAGCATTTT
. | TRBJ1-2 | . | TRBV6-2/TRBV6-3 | CASSYQGTYGYTF | TGTGCCAGCAGTTACCAGGGAACCTATGGCTACACCTTC
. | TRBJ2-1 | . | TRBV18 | CASSPGSVVHEQFF | TGTGCCAGCTCACCAGGGTCTGTCGTCCATGAGCAGTTCTTC
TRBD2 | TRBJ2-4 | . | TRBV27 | CASSPAGGPQNIQYF | TGTGCCAGCAGTCCTGCGGGGGGGCCCCAAAACATTCAGTACTTC
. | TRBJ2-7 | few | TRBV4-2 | CASSQEGGWGALYEQYF | TGTGCCAGCAGCCAAGAAGGTGGGTGGGGAGCGCTCTACGAGCAGTACTTC
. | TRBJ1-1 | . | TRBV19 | CASQPRNIGPSMNTEAFF | TGTGCCAGCCAACCTAGAAACATAGGCCCTTCCATGAACACTGAAGCTTTCTTT
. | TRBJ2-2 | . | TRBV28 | CATAGALTGELFF | TGTGCCACCGCAGGGGCCCTAACCGGGGAGCTGTTTTTT
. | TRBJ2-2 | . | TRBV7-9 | CASSLTGNTGELFF | TGTGCCAGCAGCTTGACAGGGAACACCGGGGAGCTGTTTTTT
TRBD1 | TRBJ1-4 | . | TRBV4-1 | CASSYGQGALYGEKLFF | TGCGCCAGCAGCTACGGACAGGGGGCGCTCTACGGGGAAAAACTGTTTTTT
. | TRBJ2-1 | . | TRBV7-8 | CASTVGQKYNEQFF | TGTGCCAGCACCGTGGGGCAGAAATACAATGAGCAGTTCTTC
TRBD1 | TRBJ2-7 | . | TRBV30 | CAWNQGAVTYEQYF | TGTGCCTGGAATCAGGGGGCGGTCACCTACGAGCAGTACTTC
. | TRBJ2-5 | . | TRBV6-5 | CASSRGGLETQYF | TGTGCCAGCAGTAGAGGAGGCTTGGAGACCCAGTACTTC
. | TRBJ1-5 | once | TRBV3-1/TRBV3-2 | CASSHEGGKMGNQPQHF | TGTGCCAGCAGTCATGAGGGGGGGAAGATGGGCAATCAGCCCCAGCATTTT
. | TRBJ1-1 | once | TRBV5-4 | CASNAGTPNTEAFF | TGTGCCAGCAACGCCGGGACACCGAACACTGAAGCTTTCTTT
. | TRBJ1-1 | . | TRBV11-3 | CASSFNMNTEAFF | TGTGCCAGCAGCTTCAACATGAACACTGAAGCTTTCTTT
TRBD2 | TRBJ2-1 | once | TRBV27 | CASSLAGGKGFF | TGTGCCAGCAGTTTAGCGGGAGGGAAGGGGTTCTTC
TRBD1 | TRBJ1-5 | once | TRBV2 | CASSQQGTLSNQPQHF | TGTGCCAGCAGCCAACAGGGGACCCTTAGCAATCAGCCCCAGCATTTT
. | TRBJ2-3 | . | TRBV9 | CASSVAPTHRVSRDTQYF | TGTGCCAGCAGCGTAGCCCCCACACACAGGGTATCAAGAGATACGCAGTATTTT
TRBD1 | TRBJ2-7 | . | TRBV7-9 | CASSFGTGVYEQYF | TGTGCCAGCAGCTTTGGGACAGGGGTCTACGAGCAGTACTTC
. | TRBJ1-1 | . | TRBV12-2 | CASWGEAFF | TGTGCAAGTTGGGGTGAAGCTTTCTTT
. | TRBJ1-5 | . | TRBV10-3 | CAIPPRGGDSNQPQHF | TGTGCCATCCCCCCCCGGGGCGGGGATAGCAATCAGCCCCAGCATTTT
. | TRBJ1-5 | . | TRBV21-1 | CASSKCGPNQPQHF | TGTGCCAGCAGCAAATGCGGCCCCAATCAGCCCCAGCATTTT
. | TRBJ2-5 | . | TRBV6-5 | CASNRDLGGETQYF | TGTGCCAGCAACCGGGACCTGGGCGGGGAGACCCAGTACTTC
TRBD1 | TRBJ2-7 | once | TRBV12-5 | CASAQGVRYEQYF | TGTGCTAGTGCCCAGGGGGTACGGTACGAGCAGTACTTC
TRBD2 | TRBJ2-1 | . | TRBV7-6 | CASSLRRGTSVYNEQFF | TGTGCCAGCAGCCTTCGCCGGGGGACTAGCGTATACAATGAGCAGTTCTTC
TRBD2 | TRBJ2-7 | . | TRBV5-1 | CASSSGIGTSGDEQYF | TGCGCCAGCAGCTCAGGGATAGGGACTAGCGGTGACGAGCAGTACTTC
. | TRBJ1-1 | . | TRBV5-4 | CASSFIAGNTEAFF | TGTGCCAGCAGCTTCATCGCTGGAAACACTGAAGCTTTCTTT
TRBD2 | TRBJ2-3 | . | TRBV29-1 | CSDSGKLTDTQYF | TGCAGTGATAGCGGGAAGTTAACAGATACGCAGTATTTT
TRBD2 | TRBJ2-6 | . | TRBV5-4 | CASSLASGRARVGANVLTF | TGTGCCAGCAGCTTGGCTAGCGGGAGGGCCAGGGTTGGGGCCAACGTCCTGACTTTC
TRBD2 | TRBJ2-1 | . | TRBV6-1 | CASSAVSGTSGRVGEQFF | TGTGCCAGCAGTGCCGTCTCCGGGACTAGCGGGAGGGTAGGGGAGCAGTTCTTC
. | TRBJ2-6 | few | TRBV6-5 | CASSSLSGANVLTF | TGTGCCAGCAGTAGCCTCTCTGGGGCCAACGTCCTGACTTTC
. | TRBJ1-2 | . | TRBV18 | CASSPPNRAHRGGGYTF | TGTGCCAGCTCACCACCAAACCGGGCACACCGGGGCGGTGGCTACACCTTC
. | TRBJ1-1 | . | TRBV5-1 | CASSLALGRGSEAFF | TGCGCCAGCAGCTTGGCATTGGGGAGGGGGAGTGAAGCTTTCTTT
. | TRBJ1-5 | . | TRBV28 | CASSPLMGPQHF | TGTGCCAGCAGTCCCCTAATGGGGCCCCAGCATTTT
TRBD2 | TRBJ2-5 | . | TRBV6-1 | CASSESRLAGMQETQYF | TGTGCCAGCAGTGAGAGTAGGCTAGCGGGAATGCAAGAGACCCAGTACTTC
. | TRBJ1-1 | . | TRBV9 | CASSVTSSMNTEAFF | TGTGCCAGCAGCGTTACGAGTTCTATGAACACTGAAGCTTTCTTT
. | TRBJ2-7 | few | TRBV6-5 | CASSPLRVRPYEQYF | TGTGCCAGCAGTCCTCTCCGGGTTCGGCCCTACGAGCAGTACTTC
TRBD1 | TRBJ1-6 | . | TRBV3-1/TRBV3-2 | CASSQGQGNSPLHF | TGTGCCAGCAGCCAGGGACAGGGTAATTCACCCCTCCACTTT
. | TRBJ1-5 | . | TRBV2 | CASSGQYNQPQHF | TGTGCCAGCAGTGGGCAGTATAATCAGCCCCAGCATTTT
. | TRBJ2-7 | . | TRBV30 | CAWSGAGDRYEQYF | TGTGCCTGGAGTGGGGCAGGGGATAGGTACGAGCAGTACTTC
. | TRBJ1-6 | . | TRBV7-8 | CASSLELIRSYNSPLHF | TGTGCCAGCAGCTTGGAGCTGATTCGCTCCTATAATTCACCCCTCCACTTT
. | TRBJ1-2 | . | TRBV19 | CASSLDRLYGYTF | TGTGCCAGTAGTCTGGACAGACTTTATGGCTACACCTTC
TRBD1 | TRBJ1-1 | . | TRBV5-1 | CASSDRVDTEAFF | TGCGCCAGCAGCGACAGGGTTGACACTGAAGCTTTCTTT
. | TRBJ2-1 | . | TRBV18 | CASSHEQGNEQFF | TGTGCCAGCTCACACGAACAGGGAAATGAGCAGTTCTTC
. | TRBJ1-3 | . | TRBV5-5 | CASSLERSGYGNTIYF | TGTGCCAGCAGCTTGGAGAGGTCAGGGTACGGAAACACCATATATTTT
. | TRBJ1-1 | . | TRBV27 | CASSLGWNTEAFF | TGTGCCAGCAGTTTAGGTTGGAACACTGAAGCTTTCTTT
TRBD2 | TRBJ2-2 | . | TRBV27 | CASSPLAGGPSDAGELFF | TGTGCCAGCAGTCCGCTAGCGGGAGGGCCCTCGGATGCCGGGGAGCTGTTTTTT
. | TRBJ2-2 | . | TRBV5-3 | CARSSTELRSTGELFF | TGTGCCAGAAGCTCAACTGAGCTAAGGTCCACCGGGGAGCTGTTTTTT
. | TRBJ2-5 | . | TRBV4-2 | CASSQERQGGLETQYF | TGTGCCAGCAGCCAAGAGCGACAGGGAGGGTTAGAGACCCAGTACTTC
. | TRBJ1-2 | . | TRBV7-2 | CASSQGSGRDGYTF | TGTGCCAGCAGCCAGGGGTCGGGGAGAGATGGCTACACCTTC